The 5 T cell receptor beta chains listed next were all sequenced from one sample in a study of post-analysis software for immune sequencing data. Broader study findings: In patients, about five TRBV segments were more frequent than in controls, with TRBV5-6, TRBV5-1 and TRBV20-1 among them.

Presence of unique molecular identifiers characterized the TCR beta cDNA libraries. TCRdb fed the PCR reads into MiXCR, producing one record per CDR3 protein. This sample has 550,000 to 700,000 distinct CDR3 sequences, with about 44% found just once. These receptors are not linked to any known antigen. The sample was blood. The receptors come from a girl aged 10 to 17 with multiple sclerosis.

This clonotype was seen at least ten times. The chain employs TRBV20-1 and TRBJ2-5; 12 nucleotides align to TRBD2. Germline CDR1 reads DFQATT; CDR2 reads SNEGSKA (reference sequence). The CDR3 is 18 amino acids. The trim removed 0 bases at V and 4 bases at J, leaving 12 bases unmatched. The CDR3 sequence is CSARDPGPSGRAGETQYF. The CDR3 DNA is TGCAGTGCTAGAGATCCGGGGCCTAGCGGGAGGGCCGGAGAGACCCAGTACTTC.

The gene calls are TRBV7-9 and TRBJ1-1, with TRBD1 matching over 10 bases. Germline V lookup: CDR1 SEHNR, CDR2 FQNEAQ (reference sequence). Germline trimming cut 5 bases from V and 5 bases from J; bases unmatched to any gene: 8. The CDR3 sequence is 15 residues long. The CDR3 reads CASSPPGTGETEAFF. CDR3 DNA sequence: TGTGCCAGCAGCCCGCCCGGGACAGGGGAAACTGAAGCTTTCTTT.

This chain uses TRBV6-6 with TRBJ2-1; tentative D call: TRBD2 (6 bases). V was clipped by 11 bases and J by 8 bases, with 10 bases between them. Germline assignment: CDR1 MNHNY and CDR2 SVGAGI (reference sequence). CDR3 length equals 10 residues. This CDR3 reads CAGGKDEQFF. In DNA, the CDR3 is TGTGCCGGAGGGAAGGATGAGCAGTTCTTC.

This clonotype was picked up a small number of times. V usage is TRBV19 and J usage is TRBJ1-5; perhaps TRBD1 as D (5 bases). The CDR3 covers 15 residues. Germline CDR1 reads LNHDA; CDR2 reads SQIVND (reference sequence). Trimming shortened V by 7 bases and J by 6 bases, and 19 bases separated the two germline ends. The CDR3 is CASKDQGTTSQPQHF. The CDR3 coding sequence is TGTGCCAGTAAGGACCAGGGAACTACGAGTCAGCCCCAGCATTTT.

This clonotype was counted between two and nine times. The rearrangement uses TRBV21-1 and TRBJ1-2. TRBV21-1 is reported as a pseudogene. The CDR3 runs 13 residues. The CDR3 bases are TGTGCCATCATTGGTTCCCCAGATTATGGCTACACCTTC. Its protein is CAIIGSPDYGYTF.